This T cell receptor beta chain was identified during a study of blood T cell repertoires in COVID-19. About the research overall: Whether acute or convalescent, the COVID-19 samples came from the United States, Italy and Spain. T cells, B-cell-depleted T cells, or PBMCs provided the cDNA or gDNA that served as material.

Methods used by the authors: Scientists estimated how many nucleated cells there were by amplifying reference gene primers. Clones were read by immunoSEQ multiplex PCR, and TCRdb kept only the in-frame ones, dropping some. That table supplies the V and J calls and clone size; D and trimming were determined from the DNA. The table has a few hundred thousand clones, about 83% seen once. Trimming took off 1 base at V and 7 bases at J, with 13 bases between the two ends. This CDR3 is 15 amino acids long. The germline V gene encodes CDR1 MNHNS and CDR2 SASEGT. The chain has TRBV6-1 and TRBJ2-2; tentatively, D is TRBD2 (5 bases). The sample comprised peripheral blood. The sequence was collected from a woman in her forties or fifties with acute or convalescent COVID-19. CDR3 protein: CASSEVRVPNGELFF. The CDR3 nucleotides read TGTGCCAGCAGTGAAGTGCGGGTGCCTAACGGGGAGCTGTTTTTT.